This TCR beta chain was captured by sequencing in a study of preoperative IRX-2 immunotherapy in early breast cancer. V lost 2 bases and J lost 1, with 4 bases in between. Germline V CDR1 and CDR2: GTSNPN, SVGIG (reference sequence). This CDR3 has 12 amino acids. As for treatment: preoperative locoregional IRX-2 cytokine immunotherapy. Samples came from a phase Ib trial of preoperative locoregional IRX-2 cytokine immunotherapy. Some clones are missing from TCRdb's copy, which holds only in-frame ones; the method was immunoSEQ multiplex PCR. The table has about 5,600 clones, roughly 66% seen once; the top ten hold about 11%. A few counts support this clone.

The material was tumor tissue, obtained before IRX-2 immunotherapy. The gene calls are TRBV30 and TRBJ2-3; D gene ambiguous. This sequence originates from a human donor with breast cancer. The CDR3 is CAWSRGTDTQYF. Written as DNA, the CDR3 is TGTGCCTGGAGTAGGGGCACAGATACGCAGTATTTT.